One sample yielded the 17 T cell receptor beta chains listed below, sequenced in a study of Ad26.COV2.S vaccination and SARS-CoV-2 variants. As for treatment: approximately 18 received Ad26.COV2.S at low or high dose, single or two shots; 5 received placebo; per-sample allocation not given. At day 63 after the first vaccine or placebo injection, samples were drawn. Profiling relied on immunoSEQ multiplex PCR, and the TCRdb table lists in-frame clones only, not all of them. The data contain 440,000 or so clones, about nine tenths of them singletons. The material sequenced was peripheral blood, taken in a trial of Ad26.COV2.S vaccine versus placebo. Every receptor here comes from a person aged 18-60 years who received the Ad26.COV2.S COVID-19 vaccine or a placebo.

The rearrangement uses TRBV3-1 (or the pseudogene TRBV3-2) and TRBJ1-6; D is possibly TRBD1 (5 bases). Looked up from germline, CDR1 is LGHDT and CDR2 is YNNKEL (reference sequence). The CDR3 consists of 15 residues. V shed 2 bases and J shed 9 bases, with 14 bases lying between them. The CDR3 loop is CASSQLGGTGSPLHF. CDR3 bases: TGTGCCAGCAGCCAACTGGGGGGGACCGGTTCACCCCTCCACTTT.

The CDR3, as DNA: TGTGCCAGCAGCTCAACAGGGGCCGCCACGGATACGCAGTATTTT. It translates to CASSSTGAATDTQYF. The V call is TRBV7-9, the J call TRBJ2-3; TRBD1 matches at 7 bases. Germline V gene data show CDR1 as SEHNR and CDR2 as FQNEAQ (reference sequence). The V segment lost 4 bases and the J segment 6 bases; nucleotides outside the gene matches: 10. The CDR3 runs to 15 residues.

V gene TRBV6-5 combines with J gene TRBJ1-2; 8 bases match TRBD1. In germline, CDR1 is MNHEY, CDR2 SVGAGI. The V segment lost 7 bases and the J segment 4 bases; nucleotides outside the gene matches: 8. The CDR3 length is 14 residues. CDR3 sequence (DNA): TGTGCCAGCACCAGGACAGGGAGACCCTATGGCTACACCTTC. Translated: CASTRTGRPYGYTF.

This chain uses TRBV5-1 with TRBJ2-3; 10 bases align to TRBD2. The CDR3 length is 17 residues. In germline, CDR1 is SGHRS, CDR2 YFSETQ. With V trimmed by 4 bases and J by 0 bases, 8 bases remained unmatched. CDR3 amino acids: CASSPTSGVTSTDTQYF. CDR3 DNA: TGCGCCAGCAGCCCCACTAGCGGGGTGACTAGCACAGATACGCAGTATTTT. The full variable domain, in which reference TRBV5-1 and TRBJ2-3 provide the parts outside the CDR3, is KAGVTQTPRYLIKTRGQQVTLSCSPISGHRSVSWYQQTPGQGLQFLFEYFSETQRNKGNFPGRFSGRQFSNSRSEMNVSTLELGDSALYLCASSPTSGVTSTDTQYFGPGTRLTVL.

A single count supports this clone. The chain has TRBV10-3 and TRBJ2-1; 7 positions agree with TRBD2. The CDR3 spans 14 residues. V shed 4 bases and J 8 bases; nucleotides not matched to a gene: 8. In germline, CDR1 is ENHRY, CDR2 SYGVKD. CDR3 nucleotides: TGTGCCATCAGTGCCGGGACTACATTGTATGAGCAGTTCTTC. This sequence encodes CAISAGTTLYEQFF.

The chain is built from TRBV6-1 and TRBJ1-1, with no clear D. The CDR3 runs to 17 residues. From germline, CDR1 is MNHNS and CDR2 SASEGT. Trimming left V 2 bases short and J 0 bases short, with 16 bases between. CDR3 loop: CASSEIGTRRVNTEAFF. In DNA, the CDR3 is TGTGCCAGCAGTGAAATTGGAACGCGCCGGGTGAACACTGAAGCTTTCTTT.

The chain couples TRBV6-2 or TRBV6-3 to TRBJ1-1; 8 bases align to TRBD1. The CDR3 has 17 residues. The J segment lost 4 bases and the V segment lost 5 bases, leaving 15 bases of the junction unmatched. The germline CDR1 and CDR2 sequences are MNHEY and SVGEGT. CDR3 in DNA: TGTGCCAGCAGTCGGGACCAGACAGGGGTGTTAGTCACTGAAGCTTTCTTT. This gives the protein CASSRDQTGVLVTEAFF.

V gene TRBV12-3 or TRBV12-4 combines with J gene TRBJ1-5; TRBD1 agrees at 7 bases. Trimming took 3 bases from V and 4 from J; bases not matched to a gene: 0. The CDR3 runs 13 residues. CDR3 nucleotide sequence: TGTGCCAGCAGTTTGGGACAGAATCAGCCCCAGCATTTT. It is translated as CASSLGQNQPQHF.

The rearrangement uses TRBV7-8 and TRBJ1-4, with a weak D call TRBD1 (5 bases). Germline values: CDR1 SGHVS, CDR2 FQNEAQ. The CDR3 runs to 15 residues. Trimming left V 4 bases short and J 7 bases short, with 16 bases between. The CDR3 region is CASSSLGGRGEKLFF. DNA for the CDR3: TGTGCCAGCAGCTCCTTGGGGGGGAGGGGTGAAAAACTGTTTTTT.

The chain recombines TRBV5-6 with TRBJ2-7; possible D gene TRBD1, 5 bases. The CDR3 contains 15 residues. Germline values: CDR1 SGHDT, CDR2 YYEEEE. Trimming stripped 4 bases from V and 4 bases from J, with 18 bases between. The DNA for the CDR3 is TGTGCCAGCAGCCCGACCGCGGACATGAATTACGAGCAGTACTTC. Translation gives CASSPTADMNYEQYF.

V gene TRBV11-1 combines with J gene TRBJ1-1; D is uncertain. Trimming shortened V by 2 bases and J by 1 base, and 5 bases separated the two germline ends. The CDR3 sequence is 13 residues long. CDR1 is SGHAT and CDR2 is FQDESV in the germline V gene (reference sequence). CDR3 loop: CASSLRENTEAFF. CDR3 DNA sequence: TGTGCCAGCAGCTTAAGAGAGAACACTGAAGCTTTCTTT.

In this sample, this clone turned up a few times. V and J are TRBV7-6 and TRBJ2-7; no firm D call. The CDR3 is made up of 15 amino acids. V was pared by 1 base and J by 2 bases, with 12 bases between. Germline V gene data show CDR1 as SGHVS and CDR2 as FNYEAQ. The CDR3 protein is CASSLVPEQTYEQYF. Here the CDR3 DNA reads TGTGCCAGCAGCTTAGTACCGGAGCAGACCTACGAGCAGTACTTC.

This clone was counted between two and nine times. The V gene is TRBV19, the J gene TRBJ1-1; 7 nucleotides align to TRBD1. The CDR3 is 15 residues long. With 8 bases clipped from V and 0 bases from J, the junction kept 9 bases outside the gene matches. CDR1 is LNHDA, CDR2 SQIVND, per germline (reference sequence). The CDR3, as DNA: TGTGCCAGTGGGGGACAGTCGAGTATGAACACTGAAGCTTTCTTT. Amino acids: CASGGQSSMNTEAFF.

The J gene is TRBJ1-6, the V gene TRBV5-1; 9 nucleotides agree with TRBD1. The germline V gene has CDR1 SGHRS and CDR2 YFSETQ. V lost 0 bases and J lost 12; bases outside the gene matches: 7. The CDR3 sequence is 15 residues long. Here the CDR3 DNA reads TGCGCCAGCAGCTTGGGTGGGACAGGGACTCAACCCCTCCACTTT. Amino acid sequence: CASSLGGTGTQPLHF.

This clone came up a few times. The chain combines TRBV4-1 with TRBJ1-6; possibly TRBD1 for D (5 bases). The CDR3 is 16 amino acids. The germline gives CDR1 MGHRA, CDR2 YSYEKL. Trimming took 5 bases from V and 9 from J, leaving 20 bases between them. The CDR3 region is CASSKSTAPGFSPLHF. The CDR3 bases are TGCGCCAGCAGCAAAAGCACAGCCCCAGGGTTTTCACCCCTCCACTTT.

This clone showed up just once. The chain recombines TRBV2 with TRBJ1-1; no reliable D call. Germline lookup yields CDR1 SNHLY and CDR2 FYNNEI. CDR3 length equals 13 residues. Trimming stripped 4 bases from V and 1 base from J, with 7 bases between. The CDR3 DNA reads TGTGCCAGCAGTGCCGACTGGAACACTGAAGCTTTCTTT. The encoded protein is CASSADWNTEAFF. Combining the CDR3 with reference TRBV2 and TRBJ1-1 gives the whole variable domain EPEVTQTPSHQVTQMGQEVILRCVPISNHLYFYWYRQILGQKVEFLVSFYNNEISEKSEIFDDQFSVERPDGSNFTLKIRSTKLEDSAMYFCASSADWNTEAFFGQGTRLTVV.

CDR3 coding DNA: TGCAGTGCTAGTCAAACCGGGACAGGTGGCGAGCAGTACTTC. This encodes CSASQTGTGGEQYF. The chain has TRBV20-1 and TRBJ2-7, with 8 positions matching TRBD1. The CDR3 loop spans 14 amino acids. Losses at the gene ends were 3 bases for V and 6 bases for J; bases not matched to a gene: 10. CDR1 is DFQATT and CDR2 is SNEGSKA in the germline V gene (reference sequence).